This T cell receptor (beta chain) was obtained from a study of molecular identifiers for immune sequencing clone quantification. Via MiXCR, TCRdb re-called the PCR reads, giving one row per CDR3 protein. The data show a few hundred thousand distinct CDR3 sequences, roughly 24% seen once. This CDR3 spans 14 amino acids. The germline gives CDR1 SNHLY, CDR2 FYNNEI. Of note for this clonotype: The junction shows a germline mismatch at one end, possibly a read error.

The origin of this receptor is a human donor in good health. Some libraries in this study had Jurkat cell RNA spiked in. The chain employs TRBV2 and TRBJ1-4; 7 bases are shared with TRBD1. Material: naive CD8+ T cells from blood, with Jurkat cell RNA spiked in. The subset here: FACS-sorted CD8+CD4-CCR7+CD45RA+ naive T cells. This chain's CDR3 is CARREGQINEKLFF. In nucleotides, the CDR3 is TGTGCCCGCAGGGAGGGACAGATTAATGAAAAACTGTTTTTT.